These 19 T cell receptor beta chains came from one sample sequenced in a study of shared clonotypes between healthy human individuals. Some clones are missing from TCRdb's copy, which holds only in-frame ones; the method was immunoSEQ multiplex PCR. This sample has around 1.9 million clones, with over 85% found just once. CD45RO negativity and positive selection for CCR7 defined naive CD8 cells, a population that excluded terminally differentiated effector memory CD45RA+ cells. Sequencing input: naive CD8+ T cells from PBMCs. The receptors were gathered from a man aged 18-30 years in good health. Some clones in this sample may be carry-over from other donors' samples.

The V gene is TRBV27, the J gene TRBJ2-7, with D perhaps matching TRBD1 (5 bases). V lost 5 bases to trimming and J lost 5 bases, with 16 bases between them. This CDR3 region has 14 residues. Germline CDR1 MNHEY, CDR2 SMNVEV (reference sequence). CDR3 DNA: TGTGCCAGCAGTCCTACTACCAGGGTGAACGAGCAGTACTTC. Translating it yields CASSPTTRVNEQYF.

V usage is TRBV4-2 and J usage is TRBJ1-2; tentatively, D is TRBD1 (5 bases). The CDR3 is 15 amino acids. V was clipped by 0 bases and J by 6 bases, with 14 bases between them. Looked up from germline, CDR1 is LGHNA and CDR2 is YNFKEQ. The CDR3 loop is CASSQDDPGENGYTF. The CDR3 DNA reads as TGTGCCAGCAGCCAAGATGATCCGGGGGAGAATGGCTACACCTTC.

This clone has more than one count but fewer than ten. This sequence joins TRBV4-2 and TRBJ1-5; 8 bases are shared with TRBD1. CDR1 and CDR2 (germline): LGHNA, YNFKEQ. Trimming cost V 3 bases and J 2 bases; bases outside gene matches: 6. CDR3 length: 16 residues. The DNA for the CDR3 is TGTGCCAGCAGCCATGGACAGGGAACGGGCAATCAGCCCCAGCATTTT. Encoded protein: CASSHGQGTGNQPQHF.

Worth noting for this clone: The sample contains more than one DNA sequence encoding this CDR3. The genes are TRBV9 and TRBJ2-7; D may be TRBD1 (6 bases). V lost 2 bases and J 3 bases, leaving 9 bases between the germline ends. Germline CDR1 reads SGDLS; CDR2 reads YYNGEE. This CDR3 contains 13 residues. The CDR3 region is CASSVGDNYEQYF. The DNA of the CDR3 is TGTGCCAGCAGCGTCGGGGACAACTACGAGCAGTACTTC.

CDR3 amino acids: CASSYSDTLEQFF. CDR3 sequence (DNA): TGTGCCAGCAGTTACTCGGACACGTTGGAGCAGTTCTTC. The gene calls are TRBV6-6 and TRBJ2-1; weak D call: TRBD1 (5 bases). This CDR3 is built from 13 residues. CDR1 is MNHNY and CDR2 is SVGAGI in the germline V gene (reference sequence). Trimming pared 0 bases from V and 10 bases from J, leaving 10 bases between.

This sequence joins TRBV27 and TRBJ2-3, with TRBD1 as a possible D gene (6 bases). Germline V gene lookup returns CDR1 MNHEY and CDR2 SMNVEV (reference sequence). V was shortened by 6 bases and J by 0 bases, with 19 bases between the two germline ends. The CDR3 is 17 amino acids. The CDR3 is CASRDKTVQGSTDTQYF. In nucleotides, the CDR3 is TGTGCCAGCAGGGATAAGACCGTACAGGGAAGCACAGATACGCAGTATTTT.

The genes are TRBV21-1 and TRBJ2-7. TRBV21-1 is reported as a pseudogene. The CDR3 runs 12 residues. The CDR3 bases are TGTGCCGGCGTACTGGGACCTGTCGAGCAGTACTTC. Protein sequence: CAGVLGPVEQYF.

The gene calls are TRBV2 and TRBJ1-1; D call uncertain. The V end lost 7 bases, the J end lost 5 bases, and 11 bases lay between the germline ends. Per germline, CDR1 SNHLY and CDR2 FYNNEI. There are 12 residues in the CDR3. The CDR3: CASTQIWTEAFF. The CDR3 bases are TGTGCCAGCACCCAGATCTGGACTGAAGCTTTCTTT.

This sequence joins TRBV5-1 and TRBJ1-1, with 7 bases identical to TRBD1. CDR3 length equals 16 residues. The J segment lost 0 bases and the V segment lost 0 bases, leaving 5 bases of the junction unmatched. Germline loops: CDR1 SGHRS, CDR2 YFSETQ. The CDR3 is CASSLAEGGLNTEAFF. The DNA for the CDR3 is TGCGCCAGCAGCTTGGCCGAAGGGGGCCTGAACACTGAAGCTTTCTTT.

The rearrangement uses TRBV7-9 and TRBJ2-7; 8 bases are shared with TRBD1. This CDR3 comprises 15 residues. From germline, CDR1 is SEHNR and CDR2 FQNEAQ (reference sequence). The junction had 8 bases not matched to a gene; V was cut back by 5 bases and J by 2 bases. CDR3 amino acids: CASSARQGTAYEQYF. CDR3 DNA sequence: TGTGCCAGCAGCGCGCGACAGGGGACAGCCTACGAGCAGTACTTC.

The J gene is TRBJ2-7, the V gene TRBV2; D is ambiguous. The CDR3 is 14 amino acids. Germline V gene lookup returns CDR1 SNHLY and CDR2 FYNNEI. Trimming took off 7 bases at V and 2 bases at J, with 15 bases between the two ends. CDR3 protein: CASISMDGPYEQYF. In DNA form, the CDR3 reads TGTGCCAGCATTTCAATGGACGGTCCCTACGAGCAGTACTTC.

The chain employs TRBV18 and TRBJ2-5; D not resolved. V dropped 3 bases and J dropped 4 bases, with 18 bases sitting between them. The CDR3 covers 16 residues. Looked up from germline, CDR1 is KGHSH and CDR2 is LQKENI. The CDR3 DNA reads as TGTGCCAGCTCACCTGCCGATGCGGCCCCCCCAGAGACCCAGTACTTC. Residues: CASSPADAAPPETQYF. Combining the CDR3 with reference TRBV18 and TRBJ2-5 gives the whole variable domain NAGVMQNPRHLVRRRGQEARLRCSPMKGHSHVYWYRQLPEEGLKFMVYLQKENIIDESGMPKERFSAEFPKEGPSILRIQQVVRGDSAAYFCASSPADAAPPETQYFGPGTRLLVL.

The chain is built from TRBV28 and TRBJ1-5; the D gene is possibly TRBD1 (5 bases). With 3 bases removed from V and 7 bases from J, the gap between germline ends came to 16 bases. The CDR3 contains 15 residues. CDR1 and CDR2 (germline): MDHEN, SYDVKM. DNA of the CDR3: TGTGCCAGCAGTTTTGGCAGGGCAGGCGGGCAGCCCCAGCATTTT. It is translated as CASSFGRAGGQPQHF.

This chain uses TRBV6-1 with TRBJ2-2; the D gene could be TRBD1 or TRBD2 (5 bases each). This CDR3 spans 12 amino acids. Trimming pared 6 bases from V and 8 bases from J, leaving 10 bases between. Germline V gives CDR1 MNHNS, CDR2 SASEGT. CDR3 coding DNA: TGTGCCAGCAGGACGGGACCGGGGGAGCTGTTTTTT. It specifies CASRTGPGELFF.

This chain links TRBV10-2 with TRBJ1-5; the D gene is possibly TRBD1 (6 bases). In germline, CDR1 is WSHSY, CDR2 SAAADI. CDR3 length equals 17 residues. Trimming cost V 0 bases and J 0 bases, with 12 bases left between them. The CDR3 bases are TGCGCCAGCAGTGAGTCGAGGGGGATGAATAGCAATCAGCCCCAGCATTTT. Translating gives CASSESRGMNSNQPQHF.

The chain is built from TRBV27 and TRBJ2-7; D not resolved. The CDR3 covers 13 residues. Trimming removed 3 bases at V and 3 bases at J, with 9 bases between. CDR1 and CDR2 from the germline V gene are MNHEY and SMNVEV (reference sequence). CDR3 protein: CASSFRIYYEQYF. The DNA of the CDR3 is TGTGCCAGCAGTTTCCGTATCTACTACGAGCAGTACTTC.

Turning to this clone: This CDR3 is also generated by other DNA sequences in the sample. The chain employs TRBV5-1 and TRBJ1-1; tentatively, D is TRBD1 (5 bases). CDR1 is SGHRS and CDR2 is YFSETQ in the germline V gene. V shed 1 base and J shed 1 base, with 8 bases lying between them. CDR3 length: 14 residues. The CDR3 loop reads CASSLTGGNTEAFF. DNA for the CDR3: TGCGCCAGCAGCTTGACGGGGGGGAACACTGAAGCTTTCTTT.

The gene calls are TRBV4-3 and TRBJ1-2, with 8 positions matching TRBD1. CDR1 and CDR2 (germline): LGHNA, YSLEER. The CDR3 runs 15 residues. V trimming: 4 bases; J trimming: 3 bases; junction bases outside the gene matches: 7. CDR3 amino acids: CASSPKGQGYYGYTF. CDR3 bases: TGCGCCAGCAGCCCAAAAGGACAGGGCTACTATGGCTACACCTTC.

V is TRBV30 and J is TRBJ2-7, with D possibly matching TRBD2 (5 bases). The ends were cut back, 2 bases at V and 2 bases at J, with 13 bases in the middle. This CDR3 contains 14 residues. Per germline, CDR1 GTSNPN and CDR2 SVGIG (reference sequence). As DNA, the CDR3 is TGTGCCTGGAGTTACGGATACGGGGCCTACGAGCAGTACTTC. Protein: CAWSYGYGAYEQYF.